One sample yielded the 22 T cell receptor beta chains listed below, sequenced in a study of identifying expanded T cells in peripheral blood. Libraries were prepared by immunoSEQ multiplex PCR; TCRdb keeps only in-frame clonotypes and omits some of them. There are approximately 120,000 clones in the sample; roughly 90% occur only once, and 8% to 9% lies in the top ten. Specimen: blood. These receptor sequences come from a person aged 18 to 69 in good health.

The chain employs TRBV7-6 and TRBJ2-5; 12 bases fit TRBD1. CDR1 SGHVS and CDR2 FNYEAQ come from the germline V gene. The CDR3 runs to 17 residues. The V gene end was trimmed by 0 bases and the J gene end by 5 bases; junction bases not matched to a gene: 7. CDR3 in DNA: TGTGCCAGCAGCTTAGCGTCGGGACAGGGGGCAGGCGAGACCCAGTACTTC. It specifies CASSLASGQGAGETQYF.

The chain has TRBV14 and TRBJ1-6, with D unclear. The germline V gene encodes CDR1 SGHDN and CDR2 FVKESK. V lost 0 bases and J 5 bases, leaving 8 bases between the germline ends. The CDR3 consists of 15 residues. CDR3 residues: CASSQDGWNNSPLHF. The CDR3 DNA reads as TGTGCCAGCAGCCAAGATGGGTGGAATAATTCACCCCTCCACTTT.

The chain employs TRBV25-1 and TRBJ2-3; TRBD1 might be the D (6 bases). The CDR3 runs 15 residues. Trimming took off 6 bases at V and 8 bases at J, with 21 bases between the two ends. Germline assignment: CDR1 MGHDK and CDR2 SYGVNS. The CDR3, as DNA: TGTGCCAGCAGACCTGATACAGGGACATCGGGTACGCAGTATTTT. As protein: CASRPDTGTSGTQYF. Looking up the rest from reference TRBV25-1 and TRBJ2-3 gives the full variable domain: EADIYQTPRYLVIGTGKKITLECSQTMGHDKMYWYQQDPGMELHLIHYSYGVNSTEKGDLSSESTVSRIRTEHFPLTLESARPSHTSQYLCASRPDTGTSGTQYFGPGTRLTVL.

The chain recombines TRBV11-2 with TRBJ2-7; D gene uncertain. The CDR3 is made up of 15 amino acids. Trimming left V 2 bases short and J 0 bases short, with 11 bases between. Germline values: CDR1 SGHAT, CDR2 FQNNGV. The CDR3 DNA reads TGTGCCAGCAGCTTAAAGGCAGATTTCTCCTACGAGCAGTACTTC. It codes for CASSLKADFSYEQYF.

The chain combines TRBV11-2 with TRBJ2-7; TRBD1 is a possible D gene (6 bases). Germline-derived CDR1 and CDR2 are SGHAT and FQNNGV. V was shortened by 5 bases and J by 0 bases, with 8 bases between the two germline ends. This CDR3 has 13 residues. CDR3 nucleotides: TGTGCCAGCAGCAGGACAGACTCCTACGAGCAGTACTTC. Translation: CASSRTDSYEQYF.

The chain has TRBV5-1 and TRBJ2-3; D not certain. Looked up from germline, CDR1 is SGHRS and CDR2 is YFSETQ. The CDR3 is 14 residues long. Trimming cost V 0 bases and J 0 bases, with 5 bases left between them. In DNA form, the CDR3 reads TGCGCCAGCAGCTTGGACAGAAGCACAGATACGCAGTATTTT. The encoded protein is CASSLDRSTDTQYF.

This clone appeared a single time. The chain employs TRBV28 and TRBJ1-5; TRBD1 is a possible D gene (5 bases). The germline gives CDR1 MDHEN, CDR2 SYDVKM. The length of the CDR3 is 15 residues. V lost 5 bases, J lost 2 bases, and 13 bases lay in between. The CDR3 here is CASSAPGGGNQPQHF. The CDR3 bases are TGTGCCAGCAGTGCCCCGGGGGGGGGCAATCAGCCCCAGCATTTT.

This chain joins TRBV16 and TRBJ1-1; TRBD1 agrees at 9 bases. Germline lookup yields CDR1 KGHSY and CDR2 FQNENV. This CDR3 has 15 residues. V gave up 5 bases and J gave up 3 bases; unmatched junction bases: 7. In nucleotides, the CDR3 is TGTGCCAGCAGCTTACAACAGGGGGCGGACACTGAAGCTTTCTTT. It specifies CASSLQQGADTEAFF.

The CDR3 loop is CASDDMNRGQYF. The CDR3 DNA follows: TGTGCCAGCGATGACATGAATAGGGGCCAGTACTTC. The chain recombines TRBV25-1 with TRBJ2-5, with D possibly being TRBD1 (5 bases). The CDR3 extends over 12 amino acids. V gave up 8 bases and J gave up 10 bases, with 17 bases separating them. Germline values: CDR1 MGHDK, CDR2 SYGVNS.

This chain joins TRBV15 and TRBJ1-4, with TRBD1 as a possible D gene (5 bases). Germline assignment: CDR1 LNHNV and CDR2 YYDKDF (reference sequence). The CDR3 spans 16 residues. V lost 0 bases, J lost 8 bases, and 16 bases lay in between. CDR3 in amino acids: CATSRDLLGVVEKLFF. CDR3 bases: TGTGCCACCAGCAGAGATCTATTGGGGGTCGTCGAAAAACTGTTTTTT.

J is TRBJ1-2 and V is TRBV6-6, with D perhaps matching TRBD1 (5 bases). The CDR3 has 12 residues. V was clipped by 10 bases and J by 1 base, with 10 bases between them. CDR1 is MNHNY and CDR2 is SVGAGI in the germline V gene (reference sequence). The CDR3 bases are TGTGCCATTTGGGACGGTAACTATGGCTACACCTTC. As protein: CAIWDGNYGYTF.

This rearrangement joins TRBV19 to TRBJ2-1, with D tentatively TRBD1 or TRBD2 (6 bases each). Germline V gives CDR1 LNHDA, CDR2 SQIVND (reference sequence). Trimming cost V 3 bases and J 2 bases, with 11 bases left between them. The CDR3 totals 15 residues. The CDR3 here is CASSMDGGTYNEQFF. The CDR3, as DNA: TGTGCCAGTAGTATGGACGGGGGCACCTACAATGAGCAGTTCTTC.

The chain employs TRBV25-1 and TRBJ2-5; D uncertain. This CDR3 is 14 amino acids long. Per germline, CDR1 MGHDK and CDR2 SYGVNS. Trimming left V 1 base short and J 2 bases short, with 8 bases between. Here the CDR3 reads CASSEFTEQETQYF. CDR3 DNA: TGTGCCAGCAGTGAATTCACAGAACAAGAGACCCAGTACTTC.

This clone was seen a handful of times. J is TRBJ1-4 and V is TRBV27; the D is unclear. The CDR3 has 13 residues. Germline values: CDR1 MNHEY, CDR2 SMNVEV (reference sequence). V shed 5 bases and J shed 4 bases, with 8 bases lying between them. CDR3 sequence (DNA): TGTGCCAGCAGTCCAGCACATAATGAAAAACTGTTTTTT. It is translated as CASSPAHNEKLFF.

The chain has TRBV6-1 and TRBJ2-7; perhaps TRBD1 as D (6 bases). Deletions cut 1 base from V and 5 bases from J, with 9 bases between. This CDR3 comprises 13 residues. From germline, CDR1 is MNHNS and CDR2 SASEGT. CDR3 bases: TGTGCCAGCAGTGAAGACAGGGTCCACGAGCAGTACTTC. As protein: CASSEDRVHEQYF.

The chain is built from TRBV6-1 and TRBJ2-3; the D gene is possibly TRBD2 (6 bases). The CDR3 length is 13 residues. V lost 6 bases and J lost 4, with 11 bases in between. Germline V CDR1 and CDR2: MNHNS, SASEGT. This CDR3 reads CASRAGTSDTQYF. The CDR3 nucleotides read TGTGCCAGCAGGGCTGGGACTTCAGATACGCAGTATTTT.

There are a few counts of this clone. The chain is built from TRBV10-1 and TRBJ2-7; 13 nucleotides match TRBD2. Germline assignment: CDR1 WNHNN and CDR2 SYGVQD (reference sequence). J gave up 6 bases and V 6 bases, and 8 bases lay outside the gene matches. This CDR3 is 15 amino acids long. CDR3: CASSDGLAGVGEQYF. The CDR3 DNA is TGCGCCAGCAGCGACGGACTAGCGGGAGTCGGCGAGCAGTACTTC.

The chain carries TRBV11-3 and TRBJ2-3, with 9 bases aligning to TRBD2. Germline trimming cut 2 bases from V and 1 base from J; bases unmatched to any gene: 7. Germline V gene sequence: CDR1 SGHNT, CDR2 YENEEA. This CDR3 region has 17 residues. The CDR3: CASSLSAQRGGTDTQYF. The CDR3 nucleotides read TGTGCCAGCAGCTTATCCGCCCAGCGGGGGGGCACAGATACGCAGTATTTT.

The chain employs TRBV29-1 and TRBJ1-2, with a weak D call TRBD1 (5 bases). The V gene lost 3 bases and the J gene lost 4 bases, with 12 bases spanning the gap. CDR1 is SQVTM and CDR2 is ANQGSEA in the germline V gene. The CDR3 runs to 13 residues. CDR3 residues: CSVDKDILYGYTF. CDR3 nucleotide sequence: TGCAGCGTTGATAAGGACATACTCTATGGCTACACCTTC.

This chain links TRBV10-1 with TRBJ2-5; maybe TRBD1 (6 bases). The CDR3 is made up of 14 amino acids. V was trimmed by 0 bases and J by 5 bases, leaving 10 bases between them. CDR1 is WNHNN and CDR2 is SYGVQD in the germline V gene (reference sequence). The CDR3 DNA sequence: TGCGCCAGCAGTGAGTCCCCAGGGGCGGAGACCCAGTACTTC. Translation gives CASSESPGAETQYF.

The rearrangement links TRBV2 to TRBJ2-5, with unresolved D. CDR1 and CDR2 (germline): SNHLY, FYNNEI. This CDR3 is built from 13 residues. The germline V and J ends were trimmed by 3 bases and 2 bases, with 7 bases remaining between them. CDR3 loop: CASSDHSQETQYF. The CDR3 coding sequence is TGTGCCAGCAGTGACCACAGTCAAGAGACCCAGTACTTC.

J is TRBJ2-1 and V is TRBV27, with D possibly being TRBD1 or TRBD2 (5 bases each). There are 16 residues in the CDR3. Germline CDR1 reads MNHEY; CDR2 reads SMNVEV (reference sequence). Trimming shortened V by 3 bases and J by 0 bases, and 12 bases separated the two germline ends. CDR3 region: CASSFWGRSSYNEQFF. As DNA, the CDR3 is TGTGCCAGCAGTTTTTGGGGGAGAAGCTCCTACAATGAGCAGTTCTTC.